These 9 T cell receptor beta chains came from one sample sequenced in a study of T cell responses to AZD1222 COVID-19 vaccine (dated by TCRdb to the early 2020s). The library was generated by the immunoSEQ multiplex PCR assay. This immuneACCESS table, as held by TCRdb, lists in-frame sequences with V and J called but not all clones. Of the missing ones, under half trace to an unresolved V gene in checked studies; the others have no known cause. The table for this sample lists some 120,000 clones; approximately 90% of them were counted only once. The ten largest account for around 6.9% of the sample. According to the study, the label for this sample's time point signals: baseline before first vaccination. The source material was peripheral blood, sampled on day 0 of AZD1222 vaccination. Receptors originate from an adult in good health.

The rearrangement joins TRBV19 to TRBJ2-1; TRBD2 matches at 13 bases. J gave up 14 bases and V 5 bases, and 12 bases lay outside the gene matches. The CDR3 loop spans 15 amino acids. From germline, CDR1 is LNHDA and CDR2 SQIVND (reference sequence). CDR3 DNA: TGTGCCAGTAGTCCCCCCGGGACTAGCGGGGCCGGAGAGTTCTTC. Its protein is CASSPPGTSGAGEFF.

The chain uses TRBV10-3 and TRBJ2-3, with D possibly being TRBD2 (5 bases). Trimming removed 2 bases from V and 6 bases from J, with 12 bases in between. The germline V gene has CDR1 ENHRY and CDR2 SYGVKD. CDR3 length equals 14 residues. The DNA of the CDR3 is TGTGCCATCAGTGAGGTGGGCTCGGGGGATACGCAGTATTTT. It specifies CAISEVGSGDTQYF.

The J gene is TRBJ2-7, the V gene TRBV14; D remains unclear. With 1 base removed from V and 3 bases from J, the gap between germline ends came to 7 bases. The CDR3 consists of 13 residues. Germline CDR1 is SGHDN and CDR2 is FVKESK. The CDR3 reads CASSQVASYEQYF. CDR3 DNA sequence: TGTGCCAGCAGCCAAGTGGCCAGCTACGAGCAGTACTTC.

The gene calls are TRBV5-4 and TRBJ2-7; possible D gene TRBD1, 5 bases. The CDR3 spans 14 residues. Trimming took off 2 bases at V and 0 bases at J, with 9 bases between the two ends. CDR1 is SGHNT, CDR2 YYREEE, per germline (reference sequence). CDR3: CASSFDSNSYEQYF. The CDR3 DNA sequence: TGTGCCAGCAGCTTCGACAGCAACTCCTACGAGCAGTACTTC.

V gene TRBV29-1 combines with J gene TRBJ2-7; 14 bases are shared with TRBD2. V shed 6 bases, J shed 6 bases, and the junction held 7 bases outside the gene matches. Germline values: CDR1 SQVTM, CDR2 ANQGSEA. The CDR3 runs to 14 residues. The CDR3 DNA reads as TGCAGCGTCCGACTAGCGGGAGGGTTCTCCGAGCAGTACTTC. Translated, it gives CSVRLAGGFSEQYF.

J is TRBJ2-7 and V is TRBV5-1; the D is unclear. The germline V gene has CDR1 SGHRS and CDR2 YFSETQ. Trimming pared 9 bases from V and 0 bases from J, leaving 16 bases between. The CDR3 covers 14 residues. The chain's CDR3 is CATSRRGSSYEQYF. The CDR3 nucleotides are TGCGCCACCTCTCGTCGCGGTAGCTCCTACGAGCAGTACTTC. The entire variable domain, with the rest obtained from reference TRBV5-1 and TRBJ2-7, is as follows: KAGVTQTPRYLIKTRGQQVTLSCSPISGHRSVSWYQQTPGQGLQFLFEYFSETQRNKGNFPGRFSGRQFSNSRSEMNVSTLELGDSALYLCATSRRGSSYEQYFGPGTRLTVT.

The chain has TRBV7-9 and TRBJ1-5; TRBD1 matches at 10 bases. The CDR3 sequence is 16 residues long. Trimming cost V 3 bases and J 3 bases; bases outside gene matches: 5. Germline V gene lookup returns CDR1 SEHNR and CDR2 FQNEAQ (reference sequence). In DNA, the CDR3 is TGTGCCAGCAGCTTCGCGGACAGGGGGATCAATCAGCCCCAGCATTTT. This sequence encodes CASSFADRGINQPQHF.

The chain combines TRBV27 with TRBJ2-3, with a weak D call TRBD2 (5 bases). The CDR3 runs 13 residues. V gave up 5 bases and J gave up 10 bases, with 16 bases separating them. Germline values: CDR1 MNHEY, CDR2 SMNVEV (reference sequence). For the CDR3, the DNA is TGTGCCAGCAGTCCCCTAAGGAGGCCAGCGCAGTATTTT. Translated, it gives CASSPLRRPAQYF.

CDR3 residues: CASSSARNEEKLFF. The CDR3 DNA sequence: TGTGCCAGCAGTTCCGCGCGGAACGAGGAAAAACTGTTTTTT. The rearrangement links TRBV28 to TRBJ1-4; no definite D call. CDR1 and CDR2 (germline): MDHEN, SYDVKM. The CDR3 covers 14 residues. V was pared by 4 bases and J by 8 bases, with 14 bases between.